These 2 T cell receptor beta chains share one sample of origin, sequenced in a study of blood T cell repertoires in COVID-19. Clones were read by immunoSEQ multiplex PCR, and TCRdb kept only the in-frame ones, dropping some. The data contain 150,000 to 200,000 clones, about 83% of them singletons. Sequencing was done on a sample of peripheral blood. These receptors all stem from an elderly woman with acute or convalescent COVID-19.

This clone was found once. The J gene is TRBJ1-2, the V gene TRBV19; possible D gene TRBD1, 6 bases. The V and J ends lost 8 bases and 4 bases respectively, with 17 bases between them. There are 14 residues in the CDR3. CDR1 and CDR2 (germline): LNHDA, SQIVND (reference sequence). CDR3 in DNA: TGTGCCAGTGTAAGCGGGGGGGCAGGCTATGGCTACACCTTC. Protein sequence: CASVSGGAGYGYTF.

V gene TRBV6-5 combines with J gene TRBJ1-5; 9 positions agree with TRBD1. The CDR3 totals 13 residues. In germline, CDR1 is MNHEY, CDR2 SVGAGI. Germline trimming cut 6 bases from V and 7 bases from J; bases unmatched to any gene: 4. The CDR3 DNA sequence: TGTGCCAGCAGAGACAGGGGGGACCAGCCCCAGCATTTT. This encodes CASRDRGDQPQHF.